The TCR beta chain under discussion was sequenced for a study of T cells in Graves' hyperthyroidism and ophthalmopathy (dated by TCRdb to the late 2010s). Turning to the overall study: Peripheral blood samples were taken at the time of initial diagnosis, prior to any treatment. A discovery cohort of approximately 100 patients, 43 with Graves' ophthalmopathy and approximately 60 with stable Graves' hyperthyroidism, was used to find distinguishing TCR V-J signatures. Prospective prediction of ophthalmopathy was tested in an independent validation cohort of fewer than 20 hyperthyroidism patients and 15 to 17 patients who later progressed to ophthalmopathy. For training and testing, the 100 or so patients in the discovery cohort were randomly divided in a 7:3 ratio. In addition, the study compared T-cell repertoires in thyroid tissue and in blood from several Graves' hyperthyroidism patients. After blood sampling, hyperthyroidism patients were treated with methimazole at a starting dose of 30 mg daily, and ophthalmopathy patients were treated with high-dose intravenous methylprednisolone. TCR Vbeta CDR3 sequencing of some 140 peripheral blood samples (roughly 41 ophthalmopathy, 75 hyperthyroidism and roughly 17 progressor patients) is reported in the paper. The paper's findings and limits, for the study overall: No statistical method was used to fix the sample size in advance, and group allocation was not hidden from the investigators. Ophthalmopathy was separated from stable hyperthyroidism by a 13 V-J signature model, with about 88% sensitivity and around 81% specificity obtained in cross-validation and 80%/75% obtained in testing. During validation, the model predicted progression to ophthalmopathy a median of about 6.3 months ahead of onset, with almost 71% sensitivity and 72.22% specificity. Blood samples also contained most of the expanded thyroid clonotypes (frequency above 0.001), which suggests that blood repertoires may reflect thyroid immune responses.

TCR beta CDR3 regions were amplified from RNA transcripts. A first-round RT-PCR of the TCR CDR3 used the HTBI primer set with the Qiagen OneStep RT-PCR kit. A second multiplex PCR round built the libraries, followed by size selection and purification. Sequencing of the libraries was done on an Illumina HiSeq2000 using paired-end 100 bp reads. In the authors' own workflow: SOAPnuke was used to process the raw data, with reads discarded if the reads contained adapters or uncalled bases, had a mean Phred below 15, or lacked an exact constant-primer or identifier match. High-quality paired reads were merged with COPE v1.2.5, and unique nucleotide sequences were defined as clonotypes. MiTCR v1.1 was used to align clonotypes to the IMGT TRBV, TRBD and TRBJ reference segments. Analysis was restricted to V-J combinations with a frequency above 0.0001, which covered 98% to 99.2% of repertoires. The TCS score was defined as the ratio of F50 (clonal expansion) to E x V (chaos), calculated using BLOSUM62-based TCRdist between CDR3 peptides within each V-J. Welch's t-statistics and random forest reduced 500 to 550 V-J features to roughly 13, which were used in a naive Bayes classifier (R e1071). Using fastp at Q25 and MiXCR, TCRdb reprocessed the public reads and kept productive beta chains. Entries that share a CDR3 protein sequence are merged under the most common genes and DNA. Here the V and J calls rest on TCRdb's processing, not on the authors' analysis. The sample has 600,000 to 900,000 distinct CDR3 sequences on record, roughly 15% of them singletons. In total, the top ten clones hold roughly 8% of the sample.

Stable Graves' hyperthyroidism was defined as no progression to ophthalmopathy during 18 months of follow-up. Hyperthyroidism patients were aged 18 to 65 years and newly diagnosed, with disease duration of less than 2 months. Patients with uncontrolled infections, other autoimmune diseases, pregnancy or lactation were excluded. Diagnoses relied on clinical symptoms, serum thyroxine and TRAb, thyroid ultrasound and orbital computed tomography. PBMCs were separated from roughly 10 ml of fresh peripheral blood using Ficoll-Paque density gradient centrifugation. Trizol reagent was used to extract total RNA, and RNA quality was then checked on an Agilent 2100 Bioanalyzer. With regard to this clonotype: Its specific antigen is unknown. Per-nucleotide qualities are absent, and no much larger clonotype sits a single base away.

This TCR derives from a man aged 18-30 years with Graves' hyperthyroidism. Sample: blood.

The CDR3 corresponds to CASSSGVNNEQFF. The sequence in DNA is TGTGCCTCGTCTAGCGGCGTCAACAATGAGCAGTTCTTC. The V and J genes are TRBV7-3 and TRBJ2-1; a stretch of 7 junction bases matches TRBD2. The CDR3 measures 13 amino acids from cysteine to phenylalanine. Here the CDR3 DNA is all that survives: 39 bases in frame from base 1. Ends trimmed: V by 11 bases, J by 5 bases; bases unmatched to a gene: 9. The germline V gene gives CDR1 as SGHTA and CDR2 as FQGTGA.